One and the same sample provided the 10 T cell receptor beta chains below, sequenced in a study of control samples from healthy donors and cancer patients. Repertoires were generated with immunoSEQ multiplex PCR, while TCRdb's copy carries only in-frame clones and drops some. The table includes approximately 120,000 clones, roughly 89% detected once. The specimen was blood. The source of these receptors is a woman in her 50s in good health.

The rearrangement uses TRBV4-3 and TRBJ2-5, with D possibly being TRBD1 or TRBD2 (5 bases each). This CDR3 is 12 amino acids long. V lost 0 bases and J lost 9, with 8 bases in between. CDR1 is LGHNA and CDR2 is YSLEER in the germline V gene. CDR3 coding DNA: TGCGCCAGCAGCCAAGAGCGAGGGGCCCAGTACTTC. Protein product: CASSQERGAQYF.

The chain combines TRBV7-9 with TRBJ1-2; no definite D call. The CDR3 runs 16 residues. Germline values: CDR1 SEHNR, CDR2 FQNEAQ (reference sequence). Trimming shortened V by 5 bases and J by 0 bases, and 16 bases separated the two germline ends. The CDR3, as DNA: TGTGCCAGCAGCCCCTACGCCCCGCAATCTAACTATGGCTACACCTTC. It yields the protein CASSPYAPQSNYGYTF.

The genes are TRBV16 and TRBJ2-1; no reliable D call. Per the germline V gene, CDR1 is KGHSY and CDR2 is FQNENV. Trimming took 7 bases from V and 0 from J, leaving 7 bases between them. The CDR3 length is 13 residues. This CDR3 is CASTDGSYNEQFF. The CDR3 DNA is TGTGCCAGCACGGATGGCTCCTACAATGAGCAGTTCTTC. The variable domain in full, completed from reference TRBV16 and TRBJ2-1, reads GEEVAQTPKHLVRGEGQKAKLYCAPIKGHSYVFWYQQVLKNEFKFLISFQNENVFDETGMPKERFSAKCLPNSPCSLEIQATKLEDSAVYFCASTDGSYNEQFFGPGTRLTVL.

The chain's CDR3 is CASSYVTANSPLHF. The CDR3 region has the DNA TGTGCCAGCAGTTACGTGACGGCCAATTCACCCCTCCACTTT. This chain connects TRBV6-5 to TRBJ1-6; D gene uncertain. Germline values: CDR1 MNHEY, CDR2 SVGAGI. The V gene lost 2 bases and the J gene lost 7 bases, with 9 bases spanning the gap. The CDR3 extends over 14 amino acids.

The chain is built from TRBV18 and TRBJ2-5; D is possibly TRBD2 (6 bases). V was clipped by 4 bases and J by 0 bases, with 18 bases between them. The CDR3 runs to 17 residues. From germline, CDR1 is KGHSH and CDR2 LQKENI. CDR3 region: CASSLLASVADQETQYF. In DNA form, the CDR3 reads TGTGCCAGCTCACTCCTGGCTTCGGTAGCGGACCAAGAGACCCAGTACTTC.

The CDR3 region is CASKVDSHNSPLHF. The CDR3, as DNA: TGTGCCAGCAAGGTGGACAGTCATAATTCACCCCTCCACTTT. The chain couples TRBV6-6 to TRBJ1-6; weak D call: TRBD1 (6 bases). The CDR3 is 14 residues long. Trimming removed 7 bases at V and 5 bases at J, with 12 bases between. Germline V gene data show CDR1 as MNHNY and CDR2 as SVGAGI (reference sequence).

The DNA of the CDR3 is TGTGCCAGCACCGAGGGACGTAGACAAGAGACCCAGTACTTC. The encoded protein is CASTEGRRQETQYF. The chain combines TRBV6-5 with TRBJ2-5; D may match TRBD1 or TRBD2 (5 bases each). This CDR3 is built from 14 residues. Germline V gives CDR1 MNHEY, CDR2 SVGAGI. Trimming took 7 bases from V and 2 from J, leaving 14 bases between them.

This clone was recorded only once. The chain combines TRBV5-1 with TRBJ2-7, with 9 bases that match TRBD1. Germline loops: CDR1 SGHRS, CDR2 YFSETQ. After removal of 2 bases from V and 0 bases from J, the junction contained 3 bases not matched to a gene. CDR3 length: 15 amino acids. The CDR3 nucleotides read TGCGCCAGCAGCTTCGGGACAGGGAGCTCCTACGAGCAGTACGTC. Translation gives CASSFGTGSSYEQYV.

The gene calls are TRBV6-5 and TRBJ1-5, with D possibly matching TRBD1 (6 bases). V was cut by 7 bases and J by 1 base, with 14 bases left in between. Germline V gene sequence: CDR1 MNHEY, CDR2 SVGAGI. The CDR3 length is 15 residues. Written as DNA, the CDR3 is TGTGCCAGCAAAAGGACAGTTTCGAGCAATCAGCCCCAGCATTTT. Translation gives CASKRTVSSNQPQHF.

The rearrangement links TRBV4-1 to TRBJ2-1, with D possibly TRBD1 on 5 matching bases. Deletions cut 0 bases from V and 14 bases from J, with 11 bases between. Germline V gene sequence: CDR1 MGHRA, CDR2 YSYEKL. This CDR3 spans 12 amino acids. In nucleotides, the CDR3 is TGCGCCAGCAGCCAAGATGGGCAGGGCGAGTTCTTC. This sequence encodes CASSQDGQGEFF.